This T cell receptor (beta chain) was sequenced for a study of blood T cell repertoires in COVID-19. Germline CDR1 PRHDT, CDR2 FYEKMQ (reference sequence). The V end was cut by 7 bases, the J end by 7 bases, with 16 bases between. The length of the CDR3 is 13 residues. Authors' data handling: It was from reference gene primer amplification that nucleated cell counts were estimated. Assay used: immunoSEQ multiplex PCR; TCRdb lists only in-frame clones, some missing. V and J calls and clone size are as listed in that table; D and trimming were resolved from the DNA. The sample holds roughly 110,000 clones, 65% to 85% seen once.

Material for sequencing was peripheral blood. J is TRBJ1-2 and V is TRBV13; weak D call: TRBD1 (5 bases). The sequence was collected from a woman in her seventies with acute or convalescent COVID-19. CDR3 bases: TGTGCCAGCAACCTCAGGGTTAAGGGTGGCTACACCTTC. It specifies CASNLRVKGGYTF.